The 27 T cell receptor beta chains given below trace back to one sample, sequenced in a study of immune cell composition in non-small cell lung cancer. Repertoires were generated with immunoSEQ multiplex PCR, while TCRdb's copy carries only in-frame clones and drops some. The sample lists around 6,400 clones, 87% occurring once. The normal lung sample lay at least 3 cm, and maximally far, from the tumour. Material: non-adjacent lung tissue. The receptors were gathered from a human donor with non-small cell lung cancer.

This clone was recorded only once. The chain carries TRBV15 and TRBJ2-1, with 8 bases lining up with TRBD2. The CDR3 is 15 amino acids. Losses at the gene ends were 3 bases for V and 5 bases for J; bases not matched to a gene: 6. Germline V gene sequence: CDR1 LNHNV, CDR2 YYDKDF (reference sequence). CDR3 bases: TGTGCCACCAGCAGCGGAACTAGCGGACACAATGAGCAGTTCTTC. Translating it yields CATSSGTSGHNEQFF.

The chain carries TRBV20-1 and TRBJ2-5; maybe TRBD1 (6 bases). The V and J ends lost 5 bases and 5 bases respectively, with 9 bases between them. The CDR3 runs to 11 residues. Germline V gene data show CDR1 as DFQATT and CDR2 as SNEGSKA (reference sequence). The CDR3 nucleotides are TGCAGTGCTGGACAGCCGGAGACCCAGTACTTC. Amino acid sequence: CSAGQPETQYF.

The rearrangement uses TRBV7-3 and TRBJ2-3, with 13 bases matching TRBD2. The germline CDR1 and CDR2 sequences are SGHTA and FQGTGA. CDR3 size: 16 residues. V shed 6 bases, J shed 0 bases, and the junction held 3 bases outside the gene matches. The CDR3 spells CASRPGLAGSTDTQYF. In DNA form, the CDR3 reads TGTGCCAGCAGGCCGGGACTAGCGGGAAGCACAGATACGCAGTATTTT.

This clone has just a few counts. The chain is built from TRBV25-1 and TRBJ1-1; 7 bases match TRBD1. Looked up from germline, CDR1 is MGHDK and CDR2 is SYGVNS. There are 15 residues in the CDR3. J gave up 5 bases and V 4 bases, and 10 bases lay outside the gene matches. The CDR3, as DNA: TGTGCCAGCAGTGCACTGACAGGGAAGTTGACTGAAGCTTTCTTT. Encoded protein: CASSALTGKLTEAFF.

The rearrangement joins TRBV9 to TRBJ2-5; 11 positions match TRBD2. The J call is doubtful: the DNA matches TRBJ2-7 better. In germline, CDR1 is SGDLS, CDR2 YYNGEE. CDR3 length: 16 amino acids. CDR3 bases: TGTGCCAGCAGCCCAGGGTCGGGACTAGCGGACTACGAGCAGTACTTC. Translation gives CASSPGSGLADYEQYF.

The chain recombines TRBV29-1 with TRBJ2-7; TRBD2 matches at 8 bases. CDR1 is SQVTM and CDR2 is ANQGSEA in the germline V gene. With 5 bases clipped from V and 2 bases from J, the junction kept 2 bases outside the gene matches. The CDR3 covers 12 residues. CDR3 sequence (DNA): TGCAGCGTTCGGGGGGGGCCCTACGAGCAGTACTTC. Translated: CSVRGGPYEQYF.

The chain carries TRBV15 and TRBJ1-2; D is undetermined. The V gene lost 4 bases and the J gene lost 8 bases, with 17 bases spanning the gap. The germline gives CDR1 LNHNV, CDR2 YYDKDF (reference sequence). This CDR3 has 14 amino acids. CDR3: CATSISNVRGGYTF. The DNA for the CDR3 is TGTGCCACCAGCATAAGTAATGTGAGAGGCGGCTACACCTTC.

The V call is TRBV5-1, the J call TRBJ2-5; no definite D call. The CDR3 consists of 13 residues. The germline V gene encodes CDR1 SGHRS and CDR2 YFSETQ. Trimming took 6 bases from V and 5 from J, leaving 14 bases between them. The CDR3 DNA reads TGCGCCAGCACCGAAAACTCTAGGGAGACCCAGTACTTC. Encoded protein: CASTENSRETQYF. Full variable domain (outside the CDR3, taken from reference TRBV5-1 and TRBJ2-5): KAGVTQTPRYLIKTRGQQVTLSCSPISGHRSVSWYQQTPGQGLQFLFEYFSETQRNKGNFPGRFSGRQFSNSRSEMNVSTLELGDSALYLCASTENSRETQYFGPGTRLLVL.

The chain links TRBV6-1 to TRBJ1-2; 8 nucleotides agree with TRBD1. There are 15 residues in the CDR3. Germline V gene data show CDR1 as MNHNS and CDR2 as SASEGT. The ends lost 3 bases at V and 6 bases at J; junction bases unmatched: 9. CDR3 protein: CASSDLGTGLDGYTF. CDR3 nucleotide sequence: TGTGCCAGCAGTGATCTCGGGACAGGTCTGGATGGCTACACCTTC.

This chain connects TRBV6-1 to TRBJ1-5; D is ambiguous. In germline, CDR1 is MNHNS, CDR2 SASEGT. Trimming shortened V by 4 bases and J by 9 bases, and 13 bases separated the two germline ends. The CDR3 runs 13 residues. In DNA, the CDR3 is TGTGCCAGCAGTGGAGGCGGGTGGGTGCCCCAGCATTTT. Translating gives CASSGGGWVPQHF.

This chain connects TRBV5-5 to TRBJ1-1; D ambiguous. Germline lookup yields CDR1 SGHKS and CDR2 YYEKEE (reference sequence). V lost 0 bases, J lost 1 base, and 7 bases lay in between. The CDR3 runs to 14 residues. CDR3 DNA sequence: TGTGCCAGCAGCTTGGATATGTCGAACACTGAAGCTTTCTTT. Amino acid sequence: CASSLDMSNTEAFF.

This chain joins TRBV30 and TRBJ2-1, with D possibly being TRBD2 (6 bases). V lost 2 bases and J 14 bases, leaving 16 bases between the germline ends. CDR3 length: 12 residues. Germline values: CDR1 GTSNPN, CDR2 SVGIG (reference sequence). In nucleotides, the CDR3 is TGTGCCTGGAGTATGTCGCTGGGACTGGAGTTCTTC. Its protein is CAWSMSLGLEFF.

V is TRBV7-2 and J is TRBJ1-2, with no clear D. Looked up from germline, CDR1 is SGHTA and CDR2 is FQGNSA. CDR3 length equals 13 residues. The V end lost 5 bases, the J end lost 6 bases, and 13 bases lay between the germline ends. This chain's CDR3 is CASSHFGGNGYTF. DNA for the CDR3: TGTGCCAGCAGCCATTTTGGAGGGAATGGCTACACCTTC.

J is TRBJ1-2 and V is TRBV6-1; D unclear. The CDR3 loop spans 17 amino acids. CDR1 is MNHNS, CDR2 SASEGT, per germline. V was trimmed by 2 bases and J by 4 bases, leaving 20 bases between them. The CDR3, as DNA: TGTGCCAGCAGTGAAAAACAGTCGGGGAGTTGGGCCTATGGCTACACCTTC. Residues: CASSEKQSGSWAYGYTF.

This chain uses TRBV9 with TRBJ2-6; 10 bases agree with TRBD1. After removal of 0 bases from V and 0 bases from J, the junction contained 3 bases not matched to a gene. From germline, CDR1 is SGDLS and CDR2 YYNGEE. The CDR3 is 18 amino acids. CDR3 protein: CASSVGGTGDSGANVLTF. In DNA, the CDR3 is TGTGCCAGCAGCGTAGGTGGGACAGGGGACTCTGGGGCCAACGTCCTGACTTTC.

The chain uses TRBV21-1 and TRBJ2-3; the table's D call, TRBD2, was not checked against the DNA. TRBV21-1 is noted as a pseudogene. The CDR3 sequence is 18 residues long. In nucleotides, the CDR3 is TGTGCCAGCAGAGCAATAGTGACTAGCGGGTTCAGGGCAGATACGCAGTATTTT. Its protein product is CASRAIVTSGFRADTQYF.

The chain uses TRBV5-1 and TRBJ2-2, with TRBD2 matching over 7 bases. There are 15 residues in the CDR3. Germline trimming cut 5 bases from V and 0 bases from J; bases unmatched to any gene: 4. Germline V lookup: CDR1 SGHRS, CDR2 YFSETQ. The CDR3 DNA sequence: TGCGCCAGCAGTCAACTAGCGTCGAACACCGGGGAGCTGTTTTTT. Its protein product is CASSQLASNTGELFF.

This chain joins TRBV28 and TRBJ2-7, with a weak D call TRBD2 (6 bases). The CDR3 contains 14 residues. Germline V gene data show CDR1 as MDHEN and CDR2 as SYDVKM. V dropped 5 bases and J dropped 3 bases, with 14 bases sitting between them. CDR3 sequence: CASSPRRGNYEQYF. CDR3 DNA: TGTGCCAGCAGTCCCCGTCGGGGGAACTACGAGCAGTACTTC.

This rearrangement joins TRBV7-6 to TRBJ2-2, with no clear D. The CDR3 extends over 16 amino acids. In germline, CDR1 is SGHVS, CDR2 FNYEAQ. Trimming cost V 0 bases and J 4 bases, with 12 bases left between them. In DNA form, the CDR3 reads TGTGCCAGCAGCTTAGCTACAGCCTCTCGCACCGGGGAGCTGTTTTTT. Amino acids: CASSLATASRTGELFF.

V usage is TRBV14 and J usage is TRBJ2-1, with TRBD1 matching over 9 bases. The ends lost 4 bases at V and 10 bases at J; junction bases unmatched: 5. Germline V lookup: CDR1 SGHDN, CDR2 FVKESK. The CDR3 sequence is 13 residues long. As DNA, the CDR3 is TGTGCCAGCAGCCTAGCCGGACAGGGGGAGCAGTTCTTC. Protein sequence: CASSLAGQGEQFF.

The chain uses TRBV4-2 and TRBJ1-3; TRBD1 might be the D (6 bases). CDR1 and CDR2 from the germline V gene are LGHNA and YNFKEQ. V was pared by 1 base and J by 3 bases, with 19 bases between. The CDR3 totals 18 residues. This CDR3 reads CASSQASGRGLSGNTIYF. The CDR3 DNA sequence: TGTGCCAGCAGCCAAGCTTCGGGCAGGGGTCTAAGTGGAAACACCATATATTTT.

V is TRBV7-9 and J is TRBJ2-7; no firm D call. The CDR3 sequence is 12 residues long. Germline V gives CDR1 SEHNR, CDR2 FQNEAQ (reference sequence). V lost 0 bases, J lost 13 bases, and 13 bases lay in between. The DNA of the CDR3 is TGTGCCAGCAGCTTAGCTGACACATCGCCATACTTC. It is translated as CASSLADTSPYF.

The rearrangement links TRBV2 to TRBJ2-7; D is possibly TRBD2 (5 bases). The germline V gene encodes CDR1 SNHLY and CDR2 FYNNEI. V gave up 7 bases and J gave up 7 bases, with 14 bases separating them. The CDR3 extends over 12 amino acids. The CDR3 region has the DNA TGTGCCAGCAACGCCGATTCGGGAGAGCAGTACTTC. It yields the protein CASNADSGEQYF.

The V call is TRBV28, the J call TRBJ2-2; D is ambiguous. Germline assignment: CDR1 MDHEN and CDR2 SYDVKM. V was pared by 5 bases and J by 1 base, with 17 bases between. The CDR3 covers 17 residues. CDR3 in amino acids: CASSGPIATRNTGELFF. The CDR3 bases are TGTGCCAGCAGTGGTCCGATCGCTACTCGGAACACCGGGGAGCTGTTTTTT.

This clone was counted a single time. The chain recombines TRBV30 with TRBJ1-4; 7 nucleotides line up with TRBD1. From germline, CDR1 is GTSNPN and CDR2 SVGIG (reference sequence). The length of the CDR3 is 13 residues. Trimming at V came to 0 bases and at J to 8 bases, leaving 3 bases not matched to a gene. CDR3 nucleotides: TGTGCCTGGAGTGTACAGACAGGGGAAAAACTGTTTTTT. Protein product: CAWSVQTGEKLFF.

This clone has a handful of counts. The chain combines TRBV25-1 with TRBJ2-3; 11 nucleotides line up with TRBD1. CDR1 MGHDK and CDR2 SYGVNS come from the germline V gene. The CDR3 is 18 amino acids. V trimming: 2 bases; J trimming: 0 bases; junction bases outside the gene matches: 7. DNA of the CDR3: TGTGCCAGCAGTGAAGGGACAGGGGGTAAACATAGCACAGATACGCAGTATTTT. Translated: CASSEGTGGKHSTDTQYF.

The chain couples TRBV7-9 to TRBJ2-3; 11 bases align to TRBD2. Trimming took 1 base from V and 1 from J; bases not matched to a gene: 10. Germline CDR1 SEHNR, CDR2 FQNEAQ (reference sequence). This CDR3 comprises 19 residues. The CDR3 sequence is CASSLVGSGRAAGTDTQYF. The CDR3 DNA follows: TGTGCCAGCAGCTTAGTGGGTAGCGGGAGGGCCGCTGGCACAGATACGCAGTATTTT.